The subject of this entry is one T cell receptor beta chain. This entry comes from a study of blood T cell repertoires in COVID-19. The CDR3 runs to 16 residues. Germline trimming cut 4 bases from V and 5 bases from J; bases unmatched to any gene: 5. Germline V gene sequence: CDR1 LGHNA, CDR2 YSLEER. Per the authors' pipeline: Nucleated cell counts were estimated from reference gene primer amplification. Measured with immunoSEQ multiplex PCR; TCRdb has only the in-frame clones, and not every one. V, J and clone size are taken as reported in that table, and D and trimming were inferred from the DNA itself. Among about 190,000 clones listed, around nine tenths were seen once.

The TCR originated in a woman between 18 and 30 years old who had recovered from COVID-19. Sequencing was carried out using peripheral blood. The chain has TRBV4-3 and TRBJ2-1, with 13 nucleotides matching TRBD2. This chain's CDR3 is CASSPPGLAGNNEQFF. The CDR3, as DNA: TGCGCCAGCAGCCCCCCGGGACTAGCGGGAAACAATGAGCAGTTCTTC.